A selection of T cell receptor beta chains follows, all from one sample in a study of T cells after yellow fever vaccination. TCRdb analysed the 5' RACE reads with MiXCR anew, one entry per CDR3 protein. The sample comprises approximately 85,000 distinct CDR3 sequences, roughly 13% of which are singletons, and approximately 23% rests with the top ten. This sample comprised CD8+ T cells not binding an NS4B(214-222) dextramer, sorted from PBMCs, obtained roughly 20 days after the first yellow fever vaccination. These receptors were obtained from a young man who received the YFV17D yellow fever vaccine. The CDR3 runs from the conserved cysteine through the conserved F or W. A D gene is named only where the DNA matches it firmly. Only part of the rows carry a size: once, few, many, or a class if the clone is expanded.

j_call v_call clone_size d_call cdr3_aa cdr3_nt
TRBJ2-1 TRBV12-3/TRBV12-4 few - CASSQGQITYNEQFF TGTGCCAGCAGCCAAGGACAGATCACTTACAATGAGCAGTTCTTC
TRBJ2-1 TRBV28 many TRBD2 CASSLPGLAGTSSYNEQFF TGTGCCAGCAGCCTACCGGGACTAGCGGGGACGAGCTCCTACAATGAGCAGTTCTTC
TRBJ2-1 TRBV12-3/TRBV12-4 once - CASTRNNEQFF TGTGCCAGCACCAGGAATAATGAGCAGTTCTTC
TRBJ2-1 TRBV6-1 few - CASSELGREFF TGTGCCAGCAGTGAACTGGGAAGGGAGTTCTTC
TRBJ2-3 TRBV4-2 - TRBD2 CASSSRGASTDTQYF TGTGCCAGCAGCTCGCGGGGGGCTAGCACAGATACGCAGTATTTT
TRBJ2-1 TRBV6-2/TRBV6-3 few - CASSYPLAPSYNEQFF TGTGCCAGCAGTTACCCCCTAGCCCCATCCTACAATGAGCAGTTCTTC
TRBJ2-3 TRBV7-3 - TRBD2 CASSFRTSGGLTDTQYF TGTGCCAGCAGCTTCCGGACTAGCGGGGGTCTGACAGATACGCAGTATTTT
TRBJ2-3 TRBV12-3/TRBV12-4 - TRBD1 CASSFWTGSQDTQYF TGTGCCAGCAGTTTCTGGACAGGGTCCCAAGATACGCAGTATTTT
TRBJ1-4 TRBV2 - TRBD1 CASSYRGPSTNEKLFF TGTGCCAGCAGCTACAGGGGGCCCTCAACTAATGAAAAACTGTTTTTT
TRBJ1-1 TRBV5-1 few - CASSLVGGGGTEAFF TGCGCCAGCAGCTTGGTTGGGGGGGGCGGCACTGAAGCTTTCTTT
TRBJ2-7 TRBV6-1 - TRBD2 CASNLAGLTYKQYF TGTGCCAGCAATCTAGCGGGACTTACCTACAAGCAGTACTTC
TRBJ2-3 TRBV7-8 - TRBD2 CASSLRQAGGATDTQYF TGTGCCAGCAGCCTACGCCAGGCGGGGGGGGCCACAGATACGCAGTATTTT
TRBJ2-1 TRBV10-3 few TRBD2 CAISELAGGNNEQFF TGTGCCATCAGTGAGCTAGCGGGGGGGAACAATGAGCAGTTCTTC
TRBJ1-1 TRBV19 - - CATTGNTEAFF TGTGCCACCACAGGGAACACTGAAGCTTTCTTT
TRBJ1-5 TRBV10-3 few - CAISERNSNQPQHF TGTGCCATCAGTGAGCGGAATAGCAATCAGCCCCAGCATTTT
TRBJ1-2 TRBV7-2 - - CASSLVPGKYYGYTF TGTGCCAGCAGCTTAGTTCCAGGGAAATACTATGGCTACACCTTC
TRBJ2-7 TRBV24-1 - - CATSDLVGEQYF TGTGCCACCAGTGATTTAGTCGGGGAGCAGTACTTC
TRBJ1-5 TRBV5-4 few - CASSLDPRPNQPQHF TGTGCCAGCAGCTTGGACCCTCGACCGAATCAGCCCCAGCATTTT
TRBJ1-5 TRBV19 - - CASSIGNQPQHF TGTGCCAGTAGTATAGGGAATCAGCCCCAGCATTTT
TRBJ2-7 TRBV13 - TRBD1 CASSLGDRGLSYEQYF TGTGCCAGCAGCCTCGGGGACAGGGGTCTGTCCTACGAGCAGTACTTC
TRBJ2-7 TRBV5-6 - - CASSSLKRGFYEQYF TGTGCCAGCAGCTCGCTGAAAAGGGGGTTCTACGAGCAGTACTTC
TRBJ2-7 TRBV5-6 few - CASSSSGSTYEQYF TGTGCCAGCAGCTCAAGTGGTTCTACCTACGAGCAGTACTTC
TRBJ2-3 TRBV4-1 few - CASSQWADTQYF TGCGCCAGCAGCCAATGGGCGGATACGCAGTATTTT
TRBJ2-1 TRBV7-3 - - CASSALADNEQFF TGTGCCAGCAGCGCCTTAGCGGACAATGAGCAGTTCTTC
TRBJ1-2 TRBV6-5 - - CASSYSDSGPDGYTF TGTGCCAGCAGTTACTCGGATTCAGGGCCGGATGGCTACACCTTC
TRBJ1-2 TRBV5-1 few TRBD1 CASSLVTGDFYGYTF TGCGCCAGCAGCTTGGTTACAGGGGATTTCTATGGCTACACCTTC
TRBJ2-2 TRBV4-2 - TRBD2 CASSQDFAGVTNTGELFF TGTGCCAGCAGCCAAGATTTTGCGGGGGTCACAAACACCGGGGAGCTGTTTTTT
TRBJ2-3 TRBV20-1 few TRBD1 CSAFIGQGILDTQYF TGCAGTGCTTTTATTGGACAGGGCATTCTGGATACGCAGTATTTT
TRBJ2-5 TRBV11-2 few - CASSTELDQETQYF TGTGCCAGCAGTACCGAGCTGGATCAAGAGACCCAGTACTTC
TRBJ2-3 TRBV6-1 few - CASAYLVSPSTDTQYF TGTGCCAGCGCCTATCTAGTTTCGCCTAGCACAGATACGCAGTATTTT
TRBJ2-5 TRBV6-4 many TRBD2 CASSLIAGAGETQYF TGTGCCAGCAGTCTTATAGCGGGGGCCGGGGAGACCCAGTACTTC
TRBJ2-2 TRBV12-3/TRBV12-4 few - CASSLTGDTGELFF TGTGCCAGCAGTTTAACCGGGGACACCGGGGAGCTGTTTTTT
TRBJ2-7 TRBV20-1 - - CSAQMGGPYEQYF TGCAGTGCTCAAATGGGGGGTCCCTACGAGCAGTACTTC
TRBJ1-1 TRBV12-3/TRBV12-4 - - CASSLEGEILNTEAFF TGTGCCAGCAGTTTAGAAGGGGAAATACTGAACACTGAAGCTTTCTTT
TRBJ2-1 TRBV28 - - CASSYSTSTYNEQFF TGTGCCAGCAGTTATTCGACCAGTACCTACAATGAGCAGTTCTTC
TRBJ2-2 TRBV19 - - CASRGGGLTGELFF TGTGCCAGCAGGGGCGGGGGTTTAACCGGGGAGCTGTTTTTT
TRBJ2-7 TRBV6-5 many TRBD2 CASSLGGEQYF TGTGCCAGCTCTCTGGGGGGGGAGCAGTACTTC
TRBJ1-2 TRBV4-1 - TRBD1 CASRGGGQGIQNYGYTF TGCGCCAGCCGGGGAGGGGGACAGGGGATACAGAACTATGGCTACACCTTC
TRBJ2-1 TRBV4-1 - - CASSLDGASYNEQFF TGCGCCAGCAGCCTTGACGGGGCCTCCTACAATGAGCAGTTCTTC
TRBJ2-1 TRBV28 few - CASTTVGQTAVEQFF TGTGCCAGCACTACGGTGGGGCAGACCGCGGTTGAGCAGTTCTTC
TRBJ1-1 TRBV7-6 few - CASSRQGIGTEAFF TGTGCCAGCAGCCGCCAGGGGATAGGGACTGAAGCTTTCTTT
TRBJ1-5 TRBV15 - - CATSRDKRHQPQHF TGTGCCACCAGCAGAGACAAGCGCCATCAGCCCCAGCATTTT
TRBJ2-3 TRBV4-3 many TRBD2 CASSQIVAGFTDTQYF TGCGCCAGCAGCCAAATCGTAGCGGGCTTCACAGATACGCAGTATTTT
TRBJ2-7 TRBV6-2/TRBV6-3 few TRBD1 CASISTGGYEQYF TGTGCCAGCATTTCGACAGGGGGTTACGAGCAGTACTTC
TRBJ2-3 TRBV6-1 few TRBD2 CASSEKSSGADTQYF TGTGCCAGCAGTGAAAAATCTAGCGGGGCAGATACGCAGTATTTT
TRBJ2-3 TRBV27 - - CASSLGGGNTQYF TGTGCCAGCAGTTTAGGAGGTGGAAATACGCAGTATTTT
TRBJ1-4 TRBV7-9 - - CASSSTGTNEKLFF TGTGCCAGCAGCTCGACGGGGACTAATGAAAAACTGTTTTTT
TRBJ2-7 TRBV7-6 - TRBD2 CASSPGLAGALYEQYF TGTGCCAGCAGCCCGGGACTAGCGGGGGCTCTCTACGAGCAGTACTTC
TRBJ2-5 TRBV13 - - CASSLKGGTQYF TGTGCCAGCAGCTTAAAGGGGGGGACCCAGTACTTC
TRBJ2-2 TRBV7-8 - - CASSHGPGARGTGELFF TGTGCCAGCAGCCACGGTCCGGGGGCCCGAGGCACCGGGGAGCTGTTTTTT
TRBJ2-1 TRBV4-3 - - CASSQGLSGGAGAEQFF TGCGCCAGCAGCCAAGGTCTGTCGGGAGGTGCGGGGGCTGAGCAGTTCTTC
TRBJ1-1 TRBV5-1 - - CASSMGPWGNTEAFF TGCGCCAGCAGCATGGGCCCCTGGGGGAACACTGAAGCTTTCTTT
TRBJ2-7 TRBV5-6 few TRBD1 CASSKTGGFYEQYF TGTGCCAGCAGCAAGACAGGGGGCTTCTACGAGCAGTACTTC
TRBJ2-2 TRBV4-1 - - CASSQVGAGELFF TGCGCCAGCAGCCAAGTGGGGGCCGGGGAGCTGTTTTTT
TRBJ2-1 TRBV6-5 few - CASSYEAGGYNEQFF TGTGCCAGCAGTTATGAGGCCGGGGGCTACAATGAGCAGTTCTTC
TRBJ2-4 TRBV29-1 - - CSVGPRGKNIQYF TGCAGCGTTGGACCCCGGGGCAAAAACATTCAGTACTTC
TRBJ1-3 TRBV10-3 many TRBD1 CATRDSNSGNTIYF TGTGCCACCCGGGACAGCAATTCTGGAAACACCATATATTTT
TRBJ2-1 TRBV3-1 - TRBD2 CASSQEKRGGPNEQFF TGTGCCAGCAGCCAAGAAAAACGGGGGGGCCCGAATGAGCAGTTCTTC
TRBJ2-7 TRBV27 - - CASSPSRLSYEQYF TGTGCCAGCAGTCCTTCGAGACTCTCCTACGAGCAGTACTTC
TRBJ2-1 TRBV6-2/TRBV6-3 few - CASNLQGRDEQFF TGTGCCAGCAATCTACAGGGTAGGGATGAGCAGTTCTTC